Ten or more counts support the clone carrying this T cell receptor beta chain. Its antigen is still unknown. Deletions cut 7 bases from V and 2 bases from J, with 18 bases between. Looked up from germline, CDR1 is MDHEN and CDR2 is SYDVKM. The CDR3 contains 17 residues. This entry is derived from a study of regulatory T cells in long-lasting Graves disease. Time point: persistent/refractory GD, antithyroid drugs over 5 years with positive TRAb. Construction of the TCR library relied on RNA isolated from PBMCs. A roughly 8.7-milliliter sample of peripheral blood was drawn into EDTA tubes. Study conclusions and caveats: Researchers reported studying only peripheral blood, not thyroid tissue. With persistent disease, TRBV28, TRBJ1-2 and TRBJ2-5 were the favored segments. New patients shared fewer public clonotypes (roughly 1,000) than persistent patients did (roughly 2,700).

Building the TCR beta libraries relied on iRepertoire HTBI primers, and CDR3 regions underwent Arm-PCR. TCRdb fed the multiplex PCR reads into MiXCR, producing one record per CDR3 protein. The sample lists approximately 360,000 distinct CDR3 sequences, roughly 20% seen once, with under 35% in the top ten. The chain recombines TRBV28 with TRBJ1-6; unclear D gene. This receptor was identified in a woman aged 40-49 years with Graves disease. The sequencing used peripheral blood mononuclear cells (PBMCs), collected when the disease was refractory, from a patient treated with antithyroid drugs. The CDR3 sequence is CASTPEPLTPYNSPLHF. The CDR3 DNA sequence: TGTGCCAGCACCCCCGAGCCTTTAACCCCCTATAATTCACCCCTCCACTTT.